This is a list of T cell receptor beta chains from one sample in a study of post-analysis software for immune sequencing data. One entry per CDR3 protein results from TCRdb running MiXCR on the PCR reads. The sample yields about 500,000 distinct CDR3 sequences, under 55% seen once. The sequenced sample consisted of blood. These receptors originate from a girl between 10 and 17 years old with multiple sclerosis. Each CDR3 is given with its conserved first and last residue. The D gene is left open where the match is weak. Clone size appears in some rows only: once, few, many, or a class for an expanded clone.

j_gene,abundance,len,v_gene,d_gene,CDR3nt,CDR3aa
TRBJ1-4,NA,14,TRBV29-1,TRBD1,TGCAGCGTTTCGGACAGGGAGACTAATGAAAAACTGTTTTTT,CSVSDRETNEKLFF
TRBJ1-2,NA,14,TRBV3-1,NA,TGTGCCAGCAGCCCATCCGGGACCTATCTTGGCTACACCTTC,CASSPSGTYLGYTF
TRBJ2-3,few,13,TRBV7-2,NA,TGTGCCAGCAGTGCCACTAGCACAGATACGCAGTATTTT,CASSATSTDTQYF
TRBJ2-7,few,15,TRBV6-1,NA,TGTGCCAGCAGTGAAGCATCCGGCCGAACCTACGAGCAGTACTTC,CASSEASGRTYEQYF
TRBJ2-1,few,13,TRBV2,NA,TGTGCCAGCAGGACGGGGCCCCACAATGAGCAGTTCTTC,CASRTGPHNEQFF
TRBJ1-5,NA,16,TRBV12-3/TRBV12-4,TRBD1,TGTGCCAGCAGTTTAAGTCCAGGGGGCTTGAGCCAGCCCCAGCATTTT,CASSLSPGGLSQPQHF
TRBJ2-5,NA,13,TRBV29-1,NA,TGCAGCGTTGAACAGGACAACCAAGAGACCCAGTACTTC,CSVEQDNQETQYF
TRBJ1-1,NA,13,TRBV6-5,NA,TGTGCCAGCAGTTACTCGGGTGGACTTGAAGCTTTCTTT,CASSYSGGLEAFF
TRBJ1-4,NA,14,TRBV7-2,NA,TGTGCCAGCAGCTTAGGAGGGAAGCGTGAAAAACTGTTTTTT,CASSLGGKREKLFF
TRBJ2-3,NA,19,TRBV7-2,TRBD2,TGTGCCAGCAGCTTAGGGCCCCCTGGTCGGAGCGGGAGAGGAGATACGCAGTATTTT,CASSLGPPGRSGRGDTQYF
TRBJ2-3,few,14,TRBV20-1,TRBD2,TGCAGTGCTAGGGGTAGCGGGAGAACAGATACGCAGTATTTT,CSARGSGRTDTQYF
TRBJ2-1,few,15,TRBV4-2,TRBD2,TGTGCCAGCAGCCGAGGGACTAGCGCTGACAATGAGCAGTTCTTC,CASSRGTSADNEQFF
TRBJ2-7,NA,16,TRBV28,TRBD2,TGTGCCAGCAGTTTTCTACTAGCGGGAGGCCATTACGAGCAGTACTTC,CASSFLLAGGHYEQYF
TRBJ1-4,NA,12,TRBV13,NA,TGTGCCAGCAGCGGGCAAGGTGAAAAACTGTTTTTT,CASSGQGEKLFF
TRBJ1-5,NA,15,TRBV20-1,NA,TGCAGTGCTAGAGAAGAGGGCGTAATCAATCAGCCCCAGCATTTT,CSAREEGVINQPQHF
TRBJ2-7,NA,15,TRBV6-5,NA,TGTGTCAGCAGTAAGGGACCAAGAAATAACTACGAGCAGTACTTC,CVSSKGPRNNYEQYF
TRBJ2-7,few,16,TRBV5-1,TRBD2,TGCGCCAGCGGACTAGCGGGAGCCAATACGGCTTACGAGCAGTACTTC,CASGLAGANTAYEQYF
TRBJ2-1,few,12,TRBV20-1,NA,TGCAGTGCTACTAAAACAGACAATGAGCAGTTCTTC,CSATKTDNEQFF
TRBJ2-5,NA,13,TRBV3-1,NA,TGTGCCAGCAGCCCGACAGCACAAGAGACCCAGTACTTC,CASSPTAQETQYF
TRBJ1-5,NA,13,TRBV24-1,NA,TGTGCCACCAGTGAACAGGGTCGGGTGGCCCAGCATTTT,CATSEQGRVAQHF
TRBJ1-5,NA,14,TRBV7-8,NA,TGTGCCAGCAGCTTAGCGAACGGAAATCAGCCCCAGCATTTT,CASSLANGNQPQHF
TRBJ2-1,few,14,TRBV20-1,TRBD2,TGCAGTGCTAGAAATAGCGGGAGAGCAGATGAGCAGTTCTTC,CSARNSGRADEQFF
TRBJ2-7,few,16,TRBV9,TRBD2,TGTGCCAGCAGCGTAGGGGGGACTAGCGGGTCCTACGAGCAGTACTTC,CASSVGGTSGSYEQYF
TRBJ1-2,NA,13,TRBV15,NA,TGTGCCACCAGCAGAGGTCTGGGGAATGGCTACACCTTC,CATSRGLGNGYTF
TRBJ1-2,many,11,TRBV24-1,NA,TGTGCCACCAGTGACCCAGATGGCTACACCTTC,CATSDPDGYTF
TRBJ2-7,NA,16,TRBV7-2,NA,TGTGCCAGCAGCGCAGGACTTAGCGAATTCTTCTACGGGCAGTACTTC,CASSAGLSEFFYGQYF
TRBJ2-7,NA,15,TRBV6-1,TRBD1,TGTGCCAGCCTGCCGTGGGACAGCAGTGTTGACGAGCAGTACTTC,CASLPWDSSVDEQYF
TRBJ2-5,few,14,TRBV11-2,NA,TGTGCCAGCAGCTCGACCGGGACGGGGGAGACCCAGTACTTC,CASSSTGTGETQYF
TRBJ2-1,NA,15,TRBV5-1,TRBD2,TGCGCCAGCAGCGCTAGCGGAGAATCCTACAATGAGCAGTTCTTC,CASSASGESYNEQFF
TRBJ2-7,NA,15,TRBV6-5,TRBD1,TGTGCCAGCAGTTACTGGACAGGGGGCGGATACGAGCAGTACTTC,CASSYWTGGGYEQYF
TRBJ2-7,few,15,TRBV6-5,NA,TGTGCCAGCAGTTACGACCCAGGGTCCAGGGACGAGCAGTACTTC,CASSYDPGSRDEQYF
TRBJ2-7,few,14,TRBV28,TRBD1,TGTGCCAGCAGTTTAAGACAGGGGAGGCACGGGCAGTACTTC,CASSLRQGRHGQYF
TRBJ2-7,NA,16,TRBV18,TRBD2,TGTGCCAGCTCACAAGTAGGAGCGGGAGAGGTTTACGAGCAGTACTTC,CASSQVGAGEVYEQYF
TRBJ1-2,NA,13,TRBV14,TRBD1,TGTGCCAGCAGCGTCGACAGGGGAGACGGCTACACCTTC,CASSVDRGDGYTF
TRBJ2-5,NA,17,TRBV9,TRBD1,TGTGCCAGCAGCCCTCTGGGGACAGGGGGCCCACAAGAGACCCAGTACTTC,CASSPLGTGGPQETQYF
TRBJ2-5,NA,14,TRBV28,TRBD2,TGTGCCAGCAGTTTATCGGGGGGGCAAAAGACCCAGTACTTC,CASSLSGGQKTQYF
TRBJ1-2,few,11,TRBV28,TRBD1,TGTGCCATAACAGGGGGCTATGGCTACACCTTC,CAITGGYGYTF
TRBJ2-7,few,16,TRBV29-1,NA,TGCAGCGTTGAAGAGGGGAGGGACATGGGCTCCTACGAGCAGTACTTC,CSVEEGRDMGSYEQYF
TRBJ2-5,few,15,TRBV9,TRBD1,TGTGCCAGCTGCGTAGGGGACAGGACCCAAGAGACCCAGTACTTC,CASCVGDRTQETQYF
TRBJ2-1,few,12,TRBV6-5,NA,TGTGCCAGCAGTCAAACCGCGGTGTCGCAGTTCTTC,CASSQTAVSQFF